The sequence of this TCR beta chain was determined in a study of cytomegalovirus exposure and HLA in healthy donors. Study-level background: Sequencing of approximately 190 million T cells in an earlier analysis found 100 million to 140 million unique TCR beta sequences.

PCR used 60 Vbeta primers and 13 Jbeta primers. Profiling relied on immunoSEQ multiplex PCR, and the TCRdb table lists in-frame clones only, not all of them. Found here are under 200,000 clones, roughly three quarters of them singletons; the top ten hold roughly 9.7%. This TCR was recovered from a man younger than 35 in good health and CMV-seropositive. The sequenced sample was PBMCs.

In DNA, the CDR3 is TGTGCCAGCTCACGGGGACAGGGCTATGAAGCTTTCTTT. Its protein product is CASSRGQGYEAFF. The rearrangement links TRBV18 to TRBJ1-1; 9 bases agree with TRBD1. With 4 bases clipped from V and 7 bases from J, the junction kept 4 bases outside the gene matches. CDR1 and CDR2 (germline): KGHSH, LQKENI. The CDR3 loop spans 13 amino acids.